This TCR beta chain was found in a study of untreated major depressive disorder. Study-level results: Compared with controls, depressed patients showed more TRBV05-01 (Vbeta 5.1) usage in CD4+ T cells.

The CDR3 extends over 16 amino acids. CDR1 and CDR2 from the germline V gene are LNHNV and YYDKDF (reference sequence). Trimming left V 5 bases short and J 0 bases short, with 17 bases between. This clone showed up just once. Antigen: not known. Repertoires were generated with immunoSEQ multiplex PCR, while TCRdb's copy carries only in-frame clones and drops some. The table shows just over 20,000 clones, with 80% to 90% occurring only once. Controls scored 5 or less on a depressive symptom inventory and never had mood disorders. CD4+ T cell purity was typically 90% to 95%. The origin of this receptor is a woman under 40 in good health. The source material was CD4+ T cells from PBMCs. V usage is TRBV15 and J usage is TRBJ2-7, with a tentative D call TRBD1 (5 bases). CDR3 region: CATSLGRQWSSYEQYF. The CDR3 DNA follows: TGTGCCACCAGCCTAGGTAGACAGTGGAGCTCCTACGAGCAGTACTTC.